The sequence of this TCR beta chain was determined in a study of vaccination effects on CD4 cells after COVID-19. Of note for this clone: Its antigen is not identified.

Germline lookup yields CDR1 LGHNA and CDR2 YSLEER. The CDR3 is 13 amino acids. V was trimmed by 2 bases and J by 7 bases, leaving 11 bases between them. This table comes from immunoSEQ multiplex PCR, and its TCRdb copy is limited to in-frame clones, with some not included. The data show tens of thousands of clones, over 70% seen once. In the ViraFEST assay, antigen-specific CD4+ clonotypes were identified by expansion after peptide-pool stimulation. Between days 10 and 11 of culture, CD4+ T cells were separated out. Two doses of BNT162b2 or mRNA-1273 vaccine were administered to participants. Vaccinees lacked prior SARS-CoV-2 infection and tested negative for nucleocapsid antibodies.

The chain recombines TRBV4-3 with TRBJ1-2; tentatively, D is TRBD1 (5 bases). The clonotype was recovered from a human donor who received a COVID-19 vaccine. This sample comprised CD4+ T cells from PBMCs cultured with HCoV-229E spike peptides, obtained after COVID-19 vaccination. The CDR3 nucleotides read TGCGCCAGCAGCCAATCCGGGGGGGTTGGCTACACCTTC. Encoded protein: CASSQSGGVGYTF.